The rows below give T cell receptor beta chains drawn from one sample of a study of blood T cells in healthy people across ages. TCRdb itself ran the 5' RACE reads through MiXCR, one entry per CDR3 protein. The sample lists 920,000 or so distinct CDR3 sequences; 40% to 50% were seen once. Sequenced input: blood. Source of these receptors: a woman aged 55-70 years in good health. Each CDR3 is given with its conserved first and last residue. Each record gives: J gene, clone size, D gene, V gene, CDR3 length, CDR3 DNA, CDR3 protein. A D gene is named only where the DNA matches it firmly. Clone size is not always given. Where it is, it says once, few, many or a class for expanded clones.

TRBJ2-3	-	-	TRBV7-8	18	TGTGCCAGCAGCCTTTTTGTGGGGGACAATCAAGGAGGAGATACGCAGTATTTT	CASSLFVGDNQGGDTQYF
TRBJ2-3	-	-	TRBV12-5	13	TGTGCTAGTGGGCTGACAGCGGGAGATACGCAGTATTTT	CASGLTAGDTQYF
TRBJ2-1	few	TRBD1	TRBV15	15	TGTGCCACCAGAACCGACAGGGAGTCCTACAATGAGCAGTTCTTC	CATRTDRESYNEQFF
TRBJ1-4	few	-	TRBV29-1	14	TGCAGCGTTGAAGATGAACAGGGAGATGAAAAACTGTTTTTT	CSVEDEQGDEKLFF
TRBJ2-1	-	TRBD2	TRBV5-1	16	TGCGCCAGCAGCAGGATAAGCGGGAGTCTCTACAATGAGCAGTTCTTC	CASSRISGSLYNEQFF
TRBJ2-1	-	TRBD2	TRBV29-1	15	TGCAGCGTGGAACCGAGCGGGAGAATCCAAGAGACCCAGTTCTTC	CSVEPSGRIQETQFF
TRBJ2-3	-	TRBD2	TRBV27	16	TGTGCCAGCAGTATTAGCGGGAGGATTGCCACAGATACGCAGTATTTT	CASSISGRIATDTQYF
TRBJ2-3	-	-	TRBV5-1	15	TGCGCCAGCAGCTTGAGGGCCCGCAGCACAGATACGCAGTATTTT	CASSLRARSTDTQYF
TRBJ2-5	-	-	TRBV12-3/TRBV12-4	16	TGTGCCAGCAGTTTCGGCGGGCCCGATCCCAAAGAGACCCAGTACTTC	CASSFGGPDPKETQYF
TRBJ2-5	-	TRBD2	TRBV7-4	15	TGTGCCAGCAACCTTCGGCGGGAGAGTTACAATGAGCAGTACTTC	CASNLRRESYNEQYF
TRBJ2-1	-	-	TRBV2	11	TGTGCCAGCAACCTCGAGGTTACGGAGTTCTTC	CASNLEVTEFF
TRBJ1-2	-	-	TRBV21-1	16	TGTGCCAGCAGCAGGGGCGGATTGGAGTTTAACTATGGCTACACCTTC	CASSRGGLEFNYGYTF
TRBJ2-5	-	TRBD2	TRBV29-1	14	TGCAGCGCTGCACTAGCGGGAGGGTCACAGGCCCAGTACTTC	CSAALAGGSQAQYF
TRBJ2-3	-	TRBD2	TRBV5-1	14	TGCGCCACAGCTGACGGGGGGATCACAGATACGCAGTATTTT	CATADGGITDTQYF
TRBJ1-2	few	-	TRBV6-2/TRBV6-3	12	TGTGCCAGCAGTTACCCCCAGGAGGGCTACACCTTC	CASSYPQEGYTF
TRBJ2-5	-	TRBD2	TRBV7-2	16	TGTGCCAGCAGCCCCAGACTAGCGGGGTCCGGCGGGACCCAGTACTTC	CASSPRLAGSGGTQYF
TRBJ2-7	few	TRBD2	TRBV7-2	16	TGTGCCAGCAGCCACCCCAGGACTAGCGGGAGGTACGAGCAGTACTTC	CASSHPRTSGRYEQYF
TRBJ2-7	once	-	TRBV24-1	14	TGTGCCACCAGTGACCCGGACCGATCCTACGAGCAGTACTTC	CATSDPDRSYEQYF
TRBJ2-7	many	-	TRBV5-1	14	TGCGCCAGCAGCTGGCGGGACACTCTAAACGAGCAGTACTTC	CASSWRDTLNEQYF
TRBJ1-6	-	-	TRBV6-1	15	TGTGCCAGCAGAAGAACCGGGGTGTGGGATTCACCCCTCCACTTT	CASRRTGVWDSPLHF
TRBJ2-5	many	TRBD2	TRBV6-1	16	TGTGCCAGCAGTGAAGCATCTGCGGGAGTATCGGAGACCCAGTACTTC	CASSEASAGVSETQYF
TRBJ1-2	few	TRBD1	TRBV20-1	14	TGCAGTGCTAGACACACAGGGGGTGGGGATGGCTACACCTTC	CSARHTGGGDGYTF
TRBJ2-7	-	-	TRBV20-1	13	TGCAGTGCGCGCGGCCTCAGCCAATACGAGCAGTACTTC	CSARGLSQYEQYF
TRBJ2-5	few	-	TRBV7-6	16	TGTGCCAGCAGTCGTTCGGGACACATGTCCGGAGAGACCCAGTACTTC	CASSRSGHMSGETQYF
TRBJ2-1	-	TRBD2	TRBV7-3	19	TGTGCCAGCAGCTTAACGATGGGGACTAGCGGGAGGCCTATCAATGAGCAGTTCTTC	CASSLTMGTSGRPINEQFF
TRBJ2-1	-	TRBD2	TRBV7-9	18	TGTGCCAGCAACCGAAAGGGGCTAGCGGGAGCCTGGTACAATGAGCAGTTCTTC	CASNRKGLAGAWYNEQFF
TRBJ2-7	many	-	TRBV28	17	TGTGCCAGCAGTTCCCCCCCACCGGGGCATTTATACTACGAGCAGTACTTC	CASSSPPPGHLYYEQYF
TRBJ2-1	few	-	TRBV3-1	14	TGTGCCAGCAGCTGGGACCAAGCCTACAATGAGCAGTTCTTC	CASSWDQAYNEQFF
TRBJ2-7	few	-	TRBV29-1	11	TGCAGCGTGCCGGGTAGCTACGAGCAGTACTTC	CSVPGSYEQYF
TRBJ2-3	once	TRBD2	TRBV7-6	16	TGTGCCAGCAGCTTAGCGCTGCGGGAGGTGCCAGATACGCAGTATTTT	CASSLALREVPDTQYF
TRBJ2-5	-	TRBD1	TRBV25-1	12	TGTGCCAGCAGCACAGGGGACGATGAGCAGTACTTC	CASSTGDDEQYF
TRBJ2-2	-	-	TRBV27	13	TGTGCCAGCGCACGAGGGGGAGCCGGGGAGCTGTTTTTT	CASARGGAGELFF
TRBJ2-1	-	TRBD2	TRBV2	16	TGTGCCAGCAGTGAAACGGGACTAGCGGGAAGAAGTGAGCAGTTCTTC	CASSETGLAGRSEQFF
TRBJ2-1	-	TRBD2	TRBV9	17	TGTGCCAGCAGCGTAGTTAGCGGGAGTGCTCGGTTGAATGAGCAGTTCTTC	CASSVVSGSARLNEQFF
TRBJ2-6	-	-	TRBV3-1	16	TGTGCCAGCAGTACCACAGGAGGTTCGGTGGCCAACGTCCTGACTTTC	CASSTTGGSVANVLTF
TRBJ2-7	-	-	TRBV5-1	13	TGCGCCAGTAAGACGGGGGGCACCTACGAGCAGTACTTC	CASKTGGTYEQYF
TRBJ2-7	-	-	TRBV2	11	TGTGCCAGCAGAGCTCACTACGAGCAGTACTTC	CASRAHYEQYF
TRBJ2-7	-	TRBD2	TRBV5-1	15	TGCGCCAGCAGCTCGGGGACTAGCGGAGTCTACGAGCAGTACTTC	CASSSGTSGVYEQYF
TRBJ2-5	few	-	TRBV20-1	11	TGCAGTGCTAGAGATTCGGACAGTCTGTACTTC	CSARDSDSLYF
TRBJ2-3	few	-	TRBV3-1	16	TGTGCCAGCAGCCAAGTTACAGGCGATTACACAGATACGCAGTATTTT	CASSQVTGDYTDTQYF
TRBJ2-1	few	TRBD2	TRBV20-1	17	TGCAGTGCTAGAACAGCGGGGGGGACAGTCTCCTACAATGAGCAGTTCTTC	CSARTAGGTVSYNEQFF
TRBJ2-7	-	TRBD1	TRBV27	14	TGTGCCAGCAGTATCTACAGGGGAGCCTACGAGCAGTACTTC	CASSIYRGAYEQYF
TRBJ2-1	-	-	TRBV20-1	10	TGCAGTGCTAGTCTAGGCCCCCAGTTCTTC	CSASLGPQFF
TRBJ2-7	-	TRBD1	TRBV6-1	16	TGTGCCAGCAGTGAAGGACAGGGCGTTTTATACTACGAGCAGTACTTC	CASSEGQGVLYYEQYF
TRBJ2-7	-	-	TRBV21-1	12	TGTGCCAACCGTACTAGTGTCGACGAGCAGTACTTC	CANRTSVDEQYF
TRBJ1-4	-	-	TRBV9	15	TGTGCCAGCAGCGTAGGCGGATCAACTAATGAAAAACTGTTTTTT	CASSVGGSTNEKLFF
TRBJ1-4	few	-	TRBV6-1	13	TGTGCCAGCATTGGGGGGTCTAATGAAAAACTGTTTTTT	CASIGGSNEKLFF
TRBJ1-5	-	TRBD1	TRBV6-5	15	TGTGCCAGCAGCTCAGGACAGGACATCAATCAGCCCCAGCATTTT	CASSSGQDINQPQHF
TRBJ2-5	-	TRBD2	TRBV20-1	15	TGCAGTGCTATGGAGTCTAGCGGCAGACAAGAGACCCAGTACTTC	CSAMESSGRQETQYF
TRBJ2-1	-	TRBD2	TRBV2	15	TGTGCCAGCAGGGTAGCGGGAGGACCCTACAATGAGCAGTTCTTC	CASRVAGGPYNEQFF
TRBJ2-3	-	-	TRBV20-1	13	TGCAGTACGAAAAGAGTGGCGGCAGATACGCAGTATTTT	CSTKRVAADTQYF
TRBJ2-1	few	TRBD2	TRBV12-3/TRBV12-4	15	TGTGCCAGCAGTCCTAGCGGGAGCGGGAAGGGTGAGCAGTTCTTC	CASSPSGSGKGEQFF
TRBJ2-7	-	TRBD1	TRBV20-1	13	TGCAGTGCTAGACCTGGGACAGTCGGCGAGCAGTACTTC	CSARPGTVGEQYF
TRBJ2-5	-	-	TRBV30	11	TGTGCCTGGAGTGTTTTTGGGGAGCAGTACTTC	CAWSVFGEQYF